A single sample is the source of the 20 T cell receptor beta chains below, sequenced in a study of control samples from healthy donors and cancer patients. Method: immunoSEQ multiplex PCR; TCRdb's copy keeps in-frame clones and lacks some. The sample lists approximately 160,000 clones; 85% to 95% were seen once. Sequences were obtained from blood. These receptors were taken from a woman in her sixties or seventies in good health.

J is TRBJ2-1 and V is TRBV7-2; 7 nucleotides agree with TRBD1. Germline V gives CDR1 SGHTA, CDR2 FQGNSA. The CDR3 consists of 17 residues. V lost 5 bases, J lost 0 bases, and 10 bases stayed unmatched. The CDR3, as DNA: TGTGCCAGCAGCACGACAGGGCGTGGGGGCTCCTACAATGAGCAGTTCTTC. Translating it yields CASSTTGRGGSYNEQFF.

This CDR3 reads CASRGISGNTIYF. CDR3 nucleotides: TGTGCCAGCAGGGGCATCTCTGGAAACACCATATATTTT. The chain links TRBV12-3 or TRBV12-4 to TRBJ1-3; D not resolved. There are 13 residues in the CDR3. Trimming cost V 6 bases and J 0 bases, with 6 bases left between them.

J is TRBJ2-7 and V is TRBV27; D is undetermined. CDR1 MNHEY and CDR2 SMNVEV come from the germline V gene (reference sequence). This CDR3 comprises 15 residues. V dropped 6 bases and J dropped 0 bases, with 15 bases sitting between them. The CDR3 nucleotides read TGTGCCAGCAGCCCTGCCCGGAGAAGCTCCTACGAGCAGTACTTC. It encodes CASSPARRSSYEQYF.

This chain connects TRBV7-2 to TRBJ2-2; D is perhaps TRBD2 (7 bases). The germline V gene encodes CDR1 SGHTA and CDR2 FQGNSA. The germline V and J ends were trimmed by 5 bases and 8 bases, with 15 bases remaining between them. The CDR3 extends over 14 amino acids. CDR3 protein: CASSPRGAVGELFF. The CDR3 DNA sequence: TGTGCCAGCAGCCCACGGGGGGCTGTGGGGGAGCTGTTTTTT.

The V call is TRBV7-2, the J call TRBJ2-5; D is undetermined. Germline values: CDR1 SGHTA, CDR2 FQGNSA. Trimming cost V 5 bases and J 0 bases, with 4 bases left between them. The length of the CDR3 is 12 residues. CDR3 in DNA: TGTGCCAGCAGCCTGTACCAAGAGACCCAGTACTTC. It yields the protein CASSLYQETQYF. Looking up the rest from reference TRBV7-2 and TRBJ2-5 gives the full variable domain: GAGVSQSPSNKVTEKGKDVELRCDPISGHTALYWYRQSLGQGLEFLIYFQGNSAPDKSGLPSDRFSAERTGGSVSTLTIQRTQQEDSAVYLCASSLYQETQYFGPGTRLLVL.

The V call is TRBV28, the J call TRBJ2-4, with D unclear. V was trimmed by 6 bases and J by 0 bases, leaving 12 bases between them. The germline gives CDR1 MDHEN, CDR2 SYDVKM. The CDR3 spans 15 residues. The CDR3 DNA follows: TGTGCCAGCAGAGAATGGGGTATAGCCAAAAACATTCAGTACTTC. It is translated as CASREWGIAKNIQYF.

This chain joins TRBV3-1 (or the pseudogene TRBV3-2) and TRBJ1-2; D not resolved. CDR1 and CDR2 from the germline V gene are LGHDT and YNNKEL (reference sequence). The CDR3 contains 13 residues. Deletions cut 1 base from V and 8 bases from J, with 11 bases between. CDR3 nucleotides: TGTGCCAGCAGCCAAGGGGCGACCGGCGGCTACACCTTC. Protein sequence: CASSQGATGGYTF.

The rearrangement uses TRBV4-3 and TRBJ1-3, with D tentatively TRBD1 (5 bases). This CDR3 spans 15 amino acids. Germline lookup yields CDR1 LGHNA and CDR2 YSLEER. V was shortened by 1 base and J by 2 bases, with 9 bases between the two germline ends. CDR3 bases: TGCGCCAGCAGCCAAGCAGGGATCACTGGAAACACCATATATTTT. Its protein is CASSQAGITGNTIYF.

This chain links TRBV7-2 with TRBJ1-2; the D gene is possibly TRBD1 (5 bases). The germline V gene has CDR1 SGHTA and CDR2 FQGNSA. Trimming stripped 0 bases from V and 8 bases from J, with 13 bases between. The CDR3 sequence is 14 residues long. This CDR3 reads CASSLAVGEGGYTF. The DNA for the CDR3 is TGTGCCAGCAGCTTAGCTGTGGGAGAGGGGGGCTACACCTTC. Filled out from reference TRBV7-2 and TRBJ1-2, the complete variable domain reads GAGVSQSPSNKVTEKGKDVELRCDPISGHTALYWYRQSLGQGLEFLIYFQGNSAPDKSGLPSDRFSAERTGGSVSTLTIQRTQQEDSAVYLCASSLAVGEGGYTFGSGTRLTVV.

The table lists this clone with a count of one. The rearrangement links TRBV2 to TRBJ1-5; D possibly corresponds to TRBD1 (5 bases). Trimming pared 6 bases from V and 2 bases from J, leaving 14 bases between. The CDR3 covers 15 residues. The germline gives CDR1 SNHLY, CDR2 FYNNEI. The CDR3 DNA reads TGTGCCAGCAGGACCTCCGGGGCTGGCAATCAGCCCCAGCATTTT. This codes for CASRTSGAGNQPQHF.

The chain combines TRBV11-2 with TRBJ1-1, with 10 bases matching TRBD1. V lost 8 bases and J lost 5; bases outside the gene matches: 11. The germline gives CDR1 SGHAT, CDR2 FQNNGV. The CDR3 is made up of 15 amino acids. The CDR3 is CASRRQGAGGTEAFF. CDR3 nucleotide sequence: TGTGCCAGCCGTAGACAGGGGGCGGGAGGGACTGAAGCTTTCTTT.

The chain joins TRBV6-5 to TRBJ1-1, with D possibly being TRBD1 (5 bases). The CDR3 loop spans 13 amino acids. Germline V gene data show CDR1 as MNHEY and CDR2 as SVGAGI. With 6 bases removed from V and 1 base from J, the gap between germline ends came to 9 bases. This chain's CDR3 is CASRWDSNTEAFF. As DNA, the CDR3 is TGTGCCAGCAGGTGGGACTCGAACACTGAAGCTTTCTTT.

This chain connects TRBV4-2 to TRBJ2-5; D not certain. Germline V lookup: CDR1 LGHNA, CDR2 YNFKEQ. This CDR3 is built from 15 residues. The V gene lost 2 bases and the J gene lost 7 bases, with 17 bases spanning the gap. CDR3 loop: CASSQHDRGDGTQYF. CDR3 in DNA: TGTGCCAGCAGCCAACACGACCGTGGAGACGGGACCCAGTACTTC.

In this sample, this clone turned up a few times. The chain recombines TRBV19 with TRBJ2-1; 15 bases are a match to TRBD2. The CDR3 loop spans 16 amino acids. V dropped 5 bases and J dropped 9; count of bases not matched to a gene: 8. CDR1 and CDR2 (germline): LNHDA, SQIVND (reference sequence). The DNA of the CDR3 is TGTGCCAGTAGTGTCAGGACTAGCGGGGGGGCCGGTGAGCAGTTCTTC. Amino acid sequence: CASSVRTSGGAGEQFF.

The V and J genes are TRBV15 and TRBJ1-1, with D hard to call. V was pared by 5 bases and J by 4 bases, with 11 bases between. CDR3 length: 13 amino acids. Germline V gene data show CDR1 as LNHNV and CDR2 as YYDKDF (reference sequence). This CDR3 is CATSLQMGTEAFF. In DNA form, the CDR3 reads TGTGCCACCAGCTTGCAGATGGGCACTGAAGCTTTCTTT.

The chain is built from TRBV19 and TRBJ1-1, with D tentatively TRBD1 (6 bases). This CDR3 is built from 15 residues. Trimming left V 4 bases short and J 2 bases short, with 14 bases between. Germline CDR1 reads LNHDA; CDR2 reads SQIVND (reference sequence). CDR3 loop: CASSSGGAGNTEAFF. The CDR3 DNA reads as TGTGCCAGTAGTAGCGGGGGGGCGGGAAACACTGAAGCTTTCTTT.

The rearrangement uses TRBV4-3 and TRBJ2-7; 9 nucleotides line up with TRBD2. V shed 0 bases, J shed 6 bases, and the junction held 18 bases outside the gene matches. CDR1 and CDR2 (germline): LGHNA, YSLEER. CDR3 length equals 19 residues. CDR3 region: CASSQDLGGGALLSLEQYF. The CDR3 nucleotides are TGCGCCAGCAGCCAAGATCTGGGCGGGGGGGCCCTCCTTTCTCTCGAGCAGTACTTC.

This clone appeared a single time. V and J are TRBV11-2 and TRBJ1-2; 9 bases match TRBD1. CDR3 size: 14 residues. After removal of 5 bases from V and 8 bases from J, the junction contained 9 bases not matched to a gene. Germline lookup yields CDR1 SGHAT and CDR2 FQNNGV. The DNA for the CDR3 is TGTGCCAGCAGCCTAATGGGACAGGGTGGCGGCTACACCTTC. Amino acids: CASSLMGQGGGYTF.

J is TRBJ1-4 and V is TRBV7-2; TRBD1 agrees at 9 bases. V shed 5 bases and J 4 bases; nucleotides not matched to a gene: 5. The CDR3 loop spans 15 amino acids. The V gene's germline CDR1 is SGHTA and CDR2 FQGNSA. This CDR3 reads CASSGGTGLNEKLFF. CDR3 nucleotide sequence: TGTGCCAGCAGCGGGGGGACAGGGCTTAATGAAAAACTGTTTTTT.

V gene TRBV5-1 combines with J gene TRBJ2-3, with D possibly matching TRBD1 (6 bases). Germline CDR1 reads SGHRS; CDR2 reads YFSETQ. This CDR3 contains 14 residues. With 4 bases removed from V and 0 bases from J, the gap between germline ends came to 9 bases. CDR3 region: CASSQTGSTDTQYF. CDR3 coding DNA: TGCGCCAGCAGCCAAACAGGGAGCACAGATACGCAGTATTTT.